One T cell receptor (beta chain) is described in this entry. Its specificity is unknown. The sample contains more than one DNA sequence encoding this CDR3. TCRdb's copy holds only in-frame clones and misses some; the assay was immunoSEQ multiplex PCR. In the table there are approximately 150,000 clones, 85% to 95% of which are singletons. Germline lookup yields CDR1 SGHRS and CDR2 YFSETQ. V was shortened by 0 bases and J by 5 bases, with 8 bases between the two germline ends. The CDR3 extends over 13 amino acids. This entry belongs to a study of T cell responses to AZD1222 COVID-19 vaccine. Study-level results: Sampling that yielded the repertoires occurred only after the peak T cell response. Among spike-specific TCRs, nearly half reportedly target unmutated variant regions. CD4 TCRs linked to vaccination spanned spike, dominating at 160-218 and 743-854. Donors were largely white British and mainly female; clonal diversity was possibly underestimated.

The TCR sequence derives from an adult who received the AZD1222 COVID-19 vaccine. The sample in question was peripheral blood, obtained 28 days after the second AZD1222 dose. The gene calls are TRBV5-1 and TRBJ1-2; no firm D call. The DNA for the CDR3 is TGCGCCAGCAGCTTGGCGGGAAATTATGGCTACACCTTC. Encoded protein: CASSLAGNYGYTF.